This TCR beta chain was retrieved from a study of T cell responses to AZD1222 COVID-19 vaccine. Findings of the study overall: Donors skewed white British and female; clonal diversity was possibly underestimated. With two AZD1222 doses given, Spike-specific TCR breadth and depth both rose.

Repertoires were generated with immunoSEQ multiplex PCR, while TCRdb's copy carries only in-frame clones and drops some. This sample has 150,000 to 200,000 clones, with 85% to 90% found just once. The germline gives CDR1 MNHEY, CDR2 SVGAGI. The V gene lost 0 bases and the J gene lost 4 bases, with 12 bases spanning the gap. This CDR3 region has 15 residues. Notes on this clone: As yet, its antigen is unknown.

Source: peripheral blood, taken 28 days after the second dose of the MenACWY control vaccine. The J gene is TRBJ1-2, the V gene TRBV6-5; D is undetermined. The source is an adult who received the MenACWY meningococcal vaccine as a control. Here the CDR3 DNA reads TGTGCCAGCAGTTACTCGACCGGCCCACCCTATGGCTACACCTTC. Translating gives CASSYSTGPPYGYTF.